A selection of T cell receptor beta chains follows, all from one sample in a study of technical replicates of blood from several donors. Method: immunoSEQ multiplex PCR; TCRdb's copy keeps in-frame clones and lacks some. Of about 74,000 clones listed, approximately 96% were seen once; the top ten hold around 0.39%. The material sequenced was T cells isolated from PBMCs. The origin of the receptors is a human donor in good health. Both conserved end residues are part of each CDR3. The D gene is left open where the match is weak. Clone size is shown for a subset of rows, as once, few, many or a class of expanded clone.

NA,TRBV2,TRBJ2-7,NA,CASNGGYDEQYF,TGTGCCAGCAATGGGGGGTATGACGAGCAGTACTTC
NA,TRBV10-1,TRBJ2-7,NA,CASRRGSSYEQYF,TGCGCCAGCAGGAGGGGGAGCTCCTACGAGCAGTACTTC
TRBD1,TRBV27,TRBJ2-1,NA,CASSWAGTGVEQFF,TGTGCCAGCAGTTGGGCCGGGACAGGGGTAGAGCAGTTCTTC
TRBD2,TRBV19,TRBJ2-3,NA,CASSIIPGGADTQYF,TGTGCCAGTAGTATCATCCCGGGAGGGGCAGATACGCAGTATTTT
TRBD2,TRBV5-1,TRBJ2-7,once,CASSLAASYEQYF,TGCGCCAGTTCACTAGCGGCCTCCTACGAGCAGTACTTC
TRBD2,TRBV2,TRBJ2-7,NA,CASRALAGHEQYF,TGTGCCAGCAGGGCACTAGCGGGACACGAGCAGTACTTC
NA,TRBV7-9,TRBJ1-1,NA,CASSLLSEAEAFF,TGTGCCAGCAGCTTACTATCCGAGGCTGAAGCTTTCTTT
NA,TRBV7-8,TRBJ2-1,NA,CASSLASGYNEQFF,TGTGCCAGCAGCTTAGCGTCGGGTTACAATGAGCAGTTCTTC
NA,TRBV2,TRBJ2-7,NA,CASSLSPGLSSYEQYF,TGTGCCAGCAGTCTTTCTCCGGGTCTGAGCTCCTACGAGCAGTACTTC
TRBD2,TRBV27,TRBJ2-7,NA,CASSLGGSGRVYEQYF,TGTGCCAGCAGTTTAGGGGGTAGCGGGAGAGTCTACGAGCAGTACTTC
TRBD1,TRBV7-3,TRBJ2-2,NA,CASSFSSTGTGELFF,TGTGCCAGCAGCTTCTCCTCGACAGGGACCGGGGAGCTGTTTTTT
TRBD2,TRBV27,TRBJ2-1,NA,CASRLAGGSNEQFF,TGTGCCAGCAGACTAGCGGGAGGTTCTAATGAGCAGTTCTTC
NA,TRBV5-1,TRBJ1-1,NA,CASSSLPTGPTEAFF,TGCGCCAGCAGCTCCTTACCGACAGGACCCACTGAAGCTTTCTTT